The rows below give T cell receptor beta chains drawn from one sample of a study of T cells in Graves' hyperthyroidism and ophthalmopathy. TCRdb reprocessed the multiplex PCR reads with MiXCR, giving one entry per CDR3 protein. The table records roughly 720,000 distinct CDR3 sequences, 17% of them present only once. The sequencing input was blood. All receptors derive from a man aged 50-59 years with Graves' hyperthyroidism. Each CDR3 is given with its conserved first and last residue. Fields, in order: J gene, D gene, V gene, clone size, CDR3 DNA, CDR3 protein. The D gene is left open where the match is weak. Size is stated for part of the rows, as once, few or many counts, or as a class when the clone is expanded.

TRBJ2-2 TRBD1 TRBV19 once TGTGCCAGTAGGAGCTGGGCAGGGGGCAGCACCGGGGAGCTGTTTTTT CASRSWAGGSTGELFF
TRBJ2-7 NA TRBV28 many TGTGCCAGCAGTTTATCAGGGGGGGGATCCTACGAGCAGTACTTC CASSLSGGGSYEQYF
TRBJ1-3 NA TRBV13 NA TGTGCCAGCAGCCATTACCCCTCTGGAAACACCATATATTTT CASSHYPSGNTIYF
TRBJ2-2 NA TRBV28 NA TGTGCCAGCAGTGGGATCTGGGGCGGGGAGCTGCTTTTT CASSGIWGGELLF
TRBJ1-6 NA TRBV30 many TGTGCCTGGACAGTTTATAATTCACCCCTCCACTTT CAWTVYNSPLHF
TRBJ2-1 TRBD2 TRBV5-1 few TGCGCCAGCAGCTGGACTAGCGGGACGGTGGATGAGCAGTTCTTC CASSWTSGTVDEQFF
TRBJ1-2 NA TRBV20-1 few TGCAGTGCTAGAGATACTCGGCAGGGGACGAGCGGCTACACCTTC CSARDTRQGTSGYTF
TRBJ1-5 NA TRBV20-1 NA TGCAGTGCTATCGATAATCAGCCCCAGCATTTT CSAIDNQPQHF
TRBJ1-2 NA TRBV6-5 many TGTGCCAGCAGTTACTCGGATATAGGCGTGGGCTACACCTTC CASSYSDIGVGYTF
TRBJ2-1 NA TRBV12-3/TRBV12-4 few TGTGCCAGCAGATTTACTATGAGCTCCTACAATGAGCAGTTCTTC CASRFTMSSYNEQFF
TRBJ1-1 NA TRBV2 NA TGTGCCAGTAAGCTCACACAGGCCTTGAACACTGAAGCTTTCTTT CASKLTQALNTEAFF
TRBJ2-1 NA TRBV19 few TGTGCCAGTAGTACCTCCTCGTTGCGCTTAAACTACAATGAGCAGTTCTTC CASSTSSLRLNYNEQFF
TRBJ2-5 NA TRBV19 NA TGTGCCAGTAGTATAGGTAGCCTCCCCGAGACCCAGTACTTC CASSIGSLPETQYF
TRBJ1-2 TRBD1 TRBV7-9 many TGTGCCAGCAGCCCATGGACCAAAACAGGGGGCGCGGATGGCTACACCTTC CASSPWTKTGGADGYTF
TRBJ2-7 NA TRBV30 many TGTGCCTGGAGTGGTTTACAGGGCGCCCGCTACGAGCAGTACTTC CAWSGLQGARYEQYF
TRBJ2-4 TRBD2 TRBV27 NA TGTGCCAGCAGTGGGGGGGGAGGGCCTTTGGGAACCAAAAACATTCAGTACTTC CASSGGGGPLGTKNIQYF
TRBJ2-1 TRBD2 TRBV15 NA TGTGCCACCAGCAGAAACACAGCGGGAAACAATGAGCAGTTCTTC CATSRNTAGNNEQFF
TRBJ2-7 NA TRBV4-1 NA TGCGCCAGCAGCCAAGACGTGAAGTACGAGCAGTACTTC CASSQDVKYEQYF
TRBJ2-3 NA TRBV2 once TGTGCCAGCAGTTTCGGGCGAGATACGCAGTATTTT CASSFGRDTQYF
TRBJ2-7 NA TRBV19 few TGTGCCAGTAGTACAGGAATATACTACGAGCAGTACTTC CASSTGIYYEQYF
TRBJ2-2 TRBD2 TRBV28 many TGTGCCAGCGTAGGACTAGCGGGAGTTCGGACCGGGGAGCTGTTTTTT CASVGLAGVRTGELFF